This passage covers 30 T cell receptor beta chains from one sample sequenced in a study of control samples from healthy donors and cancer patients. Method: immunoSEQ multiplex PCR; TCRdb's copy keeps in-frame clones and lacks some. In the table there are about 170,000 clones, approximately 94% of which are singletons. The specimen was blood. All receptors come from a young woman in good health.

The chain joins TRBV11-2 to TRBJ2-7; D not certain. V dropped 0 bases and J dropped 6 bases, with 9 bases sitting between them. CDR3 length: 13 residues. Germline assignment: CDR1 SGHAT and CDR2 FQNNGV. The DNA for the CDR3 is TGTGCCAGCAGCTTAGAAGAAATAACCGAGCAGTACTTC. This sequence encodes CASSLEEITEQYF.

The V and J genes are TRBV7-2 and TRBJ1-3; D gene ambiguous. Germline V CDR1 and CDR2: SGHTA, FQGNSA. The V end was cut by 6 bases, the J end by 0 bases, with 12 bases between. This CDR3 has 15 amino acids. The CDR3: CASSPSHSSGNTIYF. CDR3 in DNA: TGTGCCAGCAGTCCCTCCCACAGCTCTGGAAACACCATATATTTT.

The rearrangement uses TRBV4-3 and TRBJ1-2, with TRBD1 as a possible D gene (6 bases). V gave up 3 bases and J gave up 6 bases, with 11 bases separating them. This CDR3 is 13 amino acids long. Germline V gives CDR1 LGHNA, CDR2 YSLEER. The CDR3 bases are TGCGCCAGCAGCCAGGGGGGCCAGAATGGCTACACCTTC. Protein: CASSQGGQNGYTF.

With respect to this clone: Other DNA variants within this sample encode the same CDR3. The chain employs TRBV13 and TRBJ1-2; D is ambiguous. Per the germline V gene, CDR1 is PRHDT and CDR2 is FYEKMQ (reference sequence). This CDR3 region has 16 residues. V lost 2 bases, J lost 4 bases, and 17 bases lay in between. In DNA, the CDR3 is TGTGCCAGCAGCTTATTCTACAGCGAGAATGGCTATGGCTACACCTTC. Its protein is CASSLFYSENGYGYTF. Full variable domain (missing parts from reference TRBV13 and TRBJ1-2): AAGVIQSPRHLIKEKRETATLKCYPIPRHDTVYWYQQGPGQDPQFLISFYEKMQSDKGSIPDRFSAQQFSDYHSELNMSSLELGDSALYFCASSLFYSENGYGYTFGSGTRLTVV.

This clone was detected only once. The chain links TRBV19 to TRBJ1-5; D unclear. The V end was cut by 2 bases, the J end by 2 bases, with 7 bases between. The CDR3 is 14 amino acids. From germline, CDR1 is LNHDA and CDR2 SQIVND (reference sequence). CDR3 amino acids: CASSIRRGNQPQHF. The CDR3 DNA sequence: TGTGCCAGTAGTATACGGAGAGGCAATCAGCCCCAGCATTTT. The full variable domain, in which reference TRBV19 and TRBJ1-5 provide the parts outside the CDR3, is DGGITQSPKYLFRKEGQNVTLSCEQNLNHDAMYWYRQDPGQGLRLIYYSQIVNDFQKGDIAEGYSVSREKKESFPLTVTSAQKNPTAFYLCASSIRRGNQPQHFGDGTRLSIL.

The chain uses TRBV19 and TRBJ2-7; tentative D call: TRBD1 (6 bases). CDR3 length equals 14 residues. Trimming pared 4 bases from V and 7 bases from J, leaving 17 bases between. Germline CDR1 and CDR2: LNHDA and SQIVND (reference sequence). The CDR3 region is CASSRTGTQNEQYF. In DNA form, the CDR3 reads TGTGCCAGTAGTAGGACCGGGACACAGAATGAGCAGTACTTC.

Turning to this clone: This CDR3 is also generated by other DNA sequences in the sample. This chain uses TRBV14 with TRBJ1-6; D is unresolved. The ends were cut back, 4 bases at V and 5 bases at J, with 12 bases in the middle. This CDR3 comprises 15 residues. Germline V lookup: CDR1 SGHDN, CDR2 FVKESK. The CDR3 reads CASSPAGLHNSPLHF. Written as DNA, the CDR3 is TGTGCCAGCAGCCCGGCTGGACTGCATAATTCACCCCTCCACTTT.

This chain uses TRBV2 with TRBJ2-7; TRBD2 matches at 7 bases. This CDR3 is 15 amino acids long. CDR1 and CDR2 from the germline V gene are SNHLY and FYNNEI. The ends lost 1 base at V and 2 bases at J; junction bases unmatched: 5. The chain's CDR3 is CASSEGSGPPYEQYF. The CDR3 DNA is TGTGCCAGCAGTGAAGGTAGCGGGCCTCCCTACGAGCAGTACTTC.

There are a few counts of this clone. V usage is TRBV3-1 (or the pseudogene TRBV3-2) and J usage is TRBJ1-1; D is unclear. The CDR3 has 17 amino acids. The germline V gene has CDR1 LGHDT and CDR2 YNNKEL (reference sequence). V shed 4 bases and J shed 0 bases, with 18 bases lying between them. CDR3 region: CASSPWGVKGVNTEAFF. The CDR3 region has the DNA TGTGCCAGCAGCCCCTGGGGTGTCAAGGGAGTGAACACTGAAGCTTTCTTT.

This chain links TRBV7-9 with TRBJ2-3, with 7 nucleotides matching TRBD1. CDR3 length: 15 residues. Germline V CDR1 and CDR2: SEHNR, FQNEAQ (reference sequence). The V gene end was trimmed by 6 bases and the J gene end by 0 bases; junction bases not matched to a gene: 6. CDR3 bases: TGTGCCAGCAGTCCTGACAGGGAGAGCACAGATACGCAGTATTTT. Encoded protein: CASSPDRESTDTQYF. The full variable domain, in which reference TRBV7-9 and TRBJ2-3 provide the parts outside the CDR3, is DTGVSQNPRHKITKRGQNVTFRCDPISEHNRLYWYRQTLGQGPEFLTYFQNEAQLEKSRLLSDRFSAERPKGSFSTLEIQRTEQGDSAMYLCASSPDRESTDTQYFGPGTRLTVL.

The chain carries TRBV19 and TRBJ1-4; possible D gene TRBD1, 6 bases. Germline CDR1 and CDR2: LNHDA and SQIVND (reference sequence). Deletions cut 7 bases from V and 0 bases from J, with 15 bases between. CDR3 length equals 16 residues. CDR3 DNA sequence: TGTGCCAGTAACCGGCCAGGGGATGCAACTAATGAAAAACTGTTTTTT. This encodes CASNRPGDATNEKLFF.

The chain links TRBV29-1 to TRBJ2-7; 8 bases line up with TRBD2. Germline V lookup: CDR1 SQVTM, CDR2 ANQGSEA. This CDR3 has 14 residues. V was clipped by 2 bases and J by 1 base; unmatched bases: 4. CDR3 region: CSVEPRGGSYEQYF. The CDR3 DNA sequence: TGCAGCGTTGAACCCCGGGGGGGGTCCTACGAGCAGTACTTC.

V usage is TRBV7-9 and J usage is TRBJ2-5; D is possibly TRBD1 (6 bases). The CDR3 has 16 residues. The germline CDR1 and CDR2 sequences are SEHNR and FQNEAQ (reference sequence). V lost 6 bases and J 5 bases, leaving 22 bases between the germline ends. For the CDR3, the DNA is TGTGCCAGCAGTAAAACAGGGACGACTGCGGCGGAGACCCAGTACTTC. Its translation is CASSKTGTTAAETQYF.

V is TRBV28 and J is TRBJ1-5; D possibly corresponds to TRBD1 (6 bases). Germline-derived CDR1 and CDR2 are MDHEN and SYDVKM. Trimming shortened V by 5 bases and J by 5 bases, and 19 bases separated the two germline ends. CDR3 size: 16 residues. The CDR3 DNA reads TGTGCCAGCAGTCGCTTACTCACAGGGTCGGATCAGCCCCAGCATTTT. Translation: CASSRLLTGSDQPQHF.

This chain joins TRBV6-7 and TRBJ2-5; 7 positions match TRBD1. TRBV6-7 is an open reading frame whose function is uncertain. V shed 4 bases and J 1 base; nucleotides not matched to a gene: 6. This CDR3 comprises 15 residues. The CDR3, as DNA: TGTGCCAGCAGTTTCGCCGGGACAGCCCAAGAGACCCAGTACTTC. It codes for CASSFAGTAQETQYF.

The rearrangement joins TRBV24-1 to TRBJ2-1; 11 bases are a match to TRBD2. The CDR3 runs to 16 residues. Trimming took 4 bases from V and 4 from J; bases not matched to a gene: 5. CDR1 and CDR2 (germline): KGHDR, SFDVKD. CDR3 DNA: TGTGCCACCAGTGACCTCGGGACTAGCGGATACAATGAGCAGTTCTTC. Its protein is CATSDLGTSGYNEQFF.

The genes are TRBV27 and TRBJ2-3, with 8 nucleotides matching TRBD2. V trimming: 0 bases; J trimming: 3 bases; junction bases outside the gene matches: 11. Germline V lookup: CDR1 MNHEY, CDR2 SMNVEV (reference sequence). The CDR3 contains 18 residues. CDR3 residues: CASSLSGGSGIWTDTQYF. For the CDR3, the DNA is TGTGCCAGCAGTTTATCAGGAGGTAGCGGGATATGGACAGATACGCAGTATTTT.

The chain employs TRBV12-3 or TRBV12-4 and TRBJ1-1, with D possibly TRBD1 on 5 matching bases. V was cut by 5 bases and J by 6 bases, with 13 bases left in between. The CDR3 totals 13 residues. Written as DNA, the CDR3 is TGTGCCAGCAGTCCCCAGCTAGGGGCTGAAGCTTTCTTT. Amino acid sequence: CASSPQLGAEAFF.

The V call is TRBV19, the J call TRBJ2-1, with 9 bases matching TRBD1. The J segment lost 2 bases and the V segment lost 7 bases, leaving 6 bases of the junction unmatched. The germline CDR1 and CDR2 sequences are LNHDA and SQIVND (reference sequence). The CDR3 is 15 amino acids. The CDR3 region is CASIDGQGTYNEQFF. The DNA of the CDR3 is TGTGCCAGTATCGATGGACAGGGGACCTACAATGAGCAGTTCTTC.

This rearrangement joins TRBV4-1 to TRBJ2-1; 10 bases are shared with TRBD2. Germline CDR1 and CDR2: MGHRA and YSYEKL. This CDR3 comprises 18 residues. V was clipped by 0 bases and J by 4 bases; unmatched bases: 9. CDR3 nucleotide sequence: TGCGCCAGCAGCCAAGATCCGGCTAGCGGGGGCCATTACAATGAGCAGTTCTTC. As protein: CASSQDPASGGHYNEQFF.

This clone was picked up one time. The chain combines TRBV11-3 with TRBJ2-7; the D gene is possibly TRBD1 (5 bases). V lost 1 base, J lost 12 bases, and 19 bases lay in between. This CDR3 is built from 14 residues. Looked up from germline, CDR1 is SGHNT and CDR2 is YENEEA. CDR3 loop: CASSLALRDNHPYF. Here the CDR3 DNA reads TGTGCCAGCAGCTTAGCCCTCAGGGATAATCACCCGTACTTC.

The chain has TRBV5-1 and TRBJ2-2, with TRBD2 matching 7 bases. This CDR3 comprises 16 residues. V dropped 3 bases and J dropped 4; count of bases not matched to a gene: 9. The germline gives CDR1 SGHRS, CDR2 YFSETQ. CDR3 in amino acids: CASSWAPPSGTGELFF. CDR3 coding DNA: TGCGCCAGCAGCTGGGCACCTCCTAGCGGCACCGGGGAGCTGTTTTTT.

This chain uses TRBV9 with TRBJ2-1, with 8 positions matching TRBD2. The CDR3 is 16 amino acids. The junction had 4 bases not matched to a gene; V was cut back by 0 bases and J by 2 bases. Per the germline V gene, CDR1 is SGDLS and CDR2 is YYNGEE. CDR3: CASSVESGSPYNEQFF. CDR3 nucleotide sequence: TGTGCCAGCAGCGTAGAGAGCGGGAGCCCCTACAATGAGCAGTTCTTC.

The chain recombines TRBV4-2 with TRBJ2-1, with a possible D match to TRBD2 (6 bases). The CDR3 is made up of 16 amino acids. Germline V lookup: CDR1 LGHNA, CDR2 YNFKEQ. Trimming pared 0 bases from V and 4 bases from J, leaving 13 bases between. The chain's CDR3 is CASSQDGRGGYNEQFF. CDR3 sequence (DNA): TGTGCCAGCAGCCAAGATGGTAGGGGAGGTTACAATGAGCAGTTCTTC.

The chain combines TRBV7-2 with TRBJ1-2, with 11 bases lining up with TRBD1. This CDR3 is built from 17 residues. The J segment lost 8 bases and the V segment lost 1 base, leaving 12 bases of the junction unmatched. Germline V gives CDR1 SGHTA, CDR2 FQGNSA. The CDR3 nucleotides are TGTGCCAGCAGCTTAGAAGTCCTTGGACAGGGGGCGCGGGGCTACACCTTC. Its translation: CASSLEVLGQGARGYTF.

V is TRBV11-1 and J is TRBJ1-4, with 10 bases aligning to TRBD1. V was pared by 4 bases and J by 5 bases, with 7 bases of the junction left unmatched. The CDR3 has 16 residues. From germline, CDR1 is SGHAT and CDR2 FQDESV (reference sequence). The CDR3 is CASSSAGTGVNEKLFF. CDR3 DNA sequence: TGTGCCAGCAGCTCGGCCGGGACAGGGGTGAATGAAAAACTGTTTTTT.

The chain carries TRBV4-3 and TRBJ1-1; 7 bases are a match to TRBD1. CDR3 size: 16 residues. J lost 3 bases, V lost 0 bases, and 7 bases had no gene match. Germline CDR1 is LGHNA and CDR2 is YSLEER. The CDR3 DNA reads as TGCGCCAGCAGCCAAGATCTGACAGGGACTTACACTGAAGCTTTCTTT. It translates to CASSQDLTGTYTEAFF.

V and J are TRBV7-2 and TRBJ2-1; 9 nucleotides match TRBD1. CDR3 length equals 15 residues. Losses at the gene ends were 2 bases for V and 9 bases for J; bases not matched to a gene: 8. From germline, CDR1 is SGHTA and CDR2 FQGNSA. The CDR3 DNA follows: TGTGCCAGCAGCTTACGACAGGGGGGGTTCGGTGAGCAGTTCTTC. This encodes CASSLRQGGFGEQFF.

CDR3 sequence: CASSLGQGPIANYGYTF. In nucleotides, the CDR3 is TGTGCCAGCAGCTTGGGGCAGGGCCCGATAGCTAACTATGGCTACACCTTC. This rearrangement joins TRBV5-4 to TRBJ1-2; D may be TRBD1 (5 bases). CDR3 length equals 17 residues. The germline V gene has CDR1 SGHNT and CDR2 YYREEE (reference sequence). The V and J ends lost 0 bases and 0 bases respectively, with 15 bases between them.

The V and J genes are TRBV18 and TRBJ1-4; possible D gene TRBD1, 5 bases. The germline V and J ends were trimmed by 6 bases and 7 bases, with 12 bases remaining between them. This CDR3 contains 13 residues. CDR1 and CDR2 (germline): KGHSH, LQKENI. CDR3 DNA sequence: TGTGCCAGCTCGACAACGGGGGTTGAAAAACTGTTTTTT. The encoded protein is CASSTTGVEKLFF.